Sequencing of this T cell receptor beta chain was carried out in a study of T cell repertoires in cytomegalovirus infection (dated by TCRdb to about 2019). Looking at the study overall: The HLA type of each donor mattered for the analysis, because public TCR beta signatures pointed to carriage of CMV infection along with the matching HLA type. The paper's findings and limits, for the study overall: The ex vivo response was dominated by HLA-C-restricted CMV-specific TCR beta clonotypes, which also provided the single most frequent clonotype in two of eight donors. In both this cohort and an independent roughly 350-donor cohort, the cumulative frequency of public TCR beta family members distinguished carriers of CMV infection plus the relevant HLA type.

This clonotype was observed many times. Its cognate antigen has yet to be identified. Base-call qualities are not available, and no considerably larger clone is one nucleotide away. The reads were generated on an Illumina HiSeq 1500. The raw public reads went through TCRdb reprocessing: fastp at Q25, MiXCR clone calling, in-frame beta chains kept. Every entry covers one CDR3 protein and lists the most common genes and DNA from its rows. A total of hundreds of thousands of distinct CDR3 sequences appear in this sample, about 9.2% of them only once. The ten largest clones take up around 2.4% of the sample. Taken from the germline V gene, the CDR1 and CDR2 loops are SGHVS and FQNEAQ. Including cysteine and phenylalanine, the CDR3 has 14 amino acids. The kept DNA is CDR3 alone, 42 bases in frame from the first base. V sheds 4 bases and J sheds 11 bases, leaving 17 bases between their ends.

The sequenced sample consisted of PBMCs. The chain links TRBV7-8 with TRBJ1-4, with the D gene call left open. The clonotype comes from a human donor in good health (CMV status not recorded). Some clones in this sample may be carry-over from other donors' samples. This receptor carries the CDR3 CASSSREQGLKLFF. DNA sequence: TGTGCCAGCAGCTCCCGGGAACAAGGACTTAAACTGTTTTTT.